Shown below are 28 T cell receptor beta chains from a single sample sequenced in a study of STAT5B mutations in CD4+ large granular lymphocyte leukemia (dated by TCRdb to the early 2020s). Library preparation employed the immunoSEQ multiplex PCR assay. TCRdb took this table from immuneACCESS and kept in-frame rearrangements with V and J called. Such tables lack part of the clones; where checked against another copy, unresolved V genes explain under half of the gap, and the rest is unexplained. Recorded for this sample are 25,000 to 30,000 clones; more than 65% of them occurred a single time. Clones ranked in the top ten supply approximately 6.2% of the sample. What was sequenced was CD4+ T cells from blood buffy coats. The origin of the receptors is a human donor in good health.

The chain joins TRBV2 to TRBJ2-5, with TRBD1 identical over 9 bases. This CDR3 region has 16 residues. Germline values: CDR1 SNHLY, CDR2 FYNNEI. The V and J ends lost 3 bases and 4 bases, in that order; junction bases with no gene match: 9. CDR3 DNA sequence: TGTGCCAGCAGTGATGACAGGACAGGGGAAAGAGAGACCCAGTACTTC. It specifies CASSDDRTGERETQYF.

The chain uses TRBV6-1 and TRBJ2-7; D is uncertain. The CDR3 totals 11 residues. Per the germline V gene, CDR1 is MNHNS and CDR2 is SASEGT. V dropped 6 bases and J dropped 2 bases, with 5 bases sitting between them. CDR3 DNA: TGTGCCAGCAGGGCCACCTACGAGCAGTACGTC. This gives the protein CASRATYEQYV.

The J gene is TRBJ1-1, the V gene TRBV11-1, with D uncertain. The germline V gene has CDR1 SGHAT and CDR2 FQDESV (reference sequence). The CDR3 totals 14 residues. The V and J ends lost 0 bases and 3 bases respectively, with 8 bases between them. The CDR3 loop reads CASSLAGSHTEAFF. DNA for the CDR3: TGTGCCAGCAGCTTAGCCGGGAGTCACACTGAAGCTTTCTTT.

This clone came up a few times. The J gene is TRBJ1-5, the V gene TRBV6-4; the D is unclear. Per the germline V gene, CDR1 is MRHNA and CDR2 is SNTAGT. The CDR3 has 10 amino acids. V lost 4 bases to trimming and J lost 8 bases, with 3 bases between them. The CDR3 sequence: CASSVKPQHF. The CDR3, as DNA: TGTGCCAGCAGTGTCAAGCCCCAGCATTTT.

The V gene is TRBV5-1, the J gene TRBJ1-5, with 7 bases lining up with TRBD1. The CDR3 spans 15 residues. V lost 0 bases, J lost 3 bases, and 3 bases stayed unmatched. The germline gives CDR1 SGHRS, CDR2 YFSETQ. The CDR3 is CASSLDGQDNQPQHF. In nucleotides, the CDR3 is TGCGCCAGCAGCTTGGACGGACAGGACAATCAGCCCCAGCATTTT.

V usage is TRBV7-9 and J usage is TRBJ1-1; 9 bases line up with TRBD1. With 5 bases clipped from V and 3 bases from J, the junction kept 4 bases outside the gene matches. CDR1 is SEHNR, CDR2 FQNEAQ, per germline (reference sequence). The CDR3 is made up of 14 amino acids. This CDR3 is CASSPGQGHTEAFF. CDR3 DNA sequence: TGTGCCAGCAGCCCCGGACAGGGGCACACTGAAGCTTTCTTT.

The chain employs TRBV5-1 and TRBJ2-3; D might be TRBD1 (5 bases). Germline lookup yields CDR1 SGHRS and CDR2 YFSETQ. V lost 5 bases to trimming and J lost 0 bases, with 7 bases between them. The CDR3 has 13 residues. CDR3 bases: TGCGCCAGCAGGGGGCTTAGCACAGATACGCAGTATTTT. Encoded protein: CASRGLSTDTQYF.

DNA for the CDR3: TGTGCCAGCAGCCCAAGCGGGGGAGTCTCCTACGAGCAGTACGTC. This gives the protein CASSPSGGVSYEQYV. The chain recombines TRBV28 with TRBJ2-7, with 8 bases identical to TRBD2. V dropped 6 bases and J dropped 0; count of bases not matched to a gene: 7. Germline V gives CDR1 MDHEN, CDR2 SYDVKM. The CDR3 has 15 residues.

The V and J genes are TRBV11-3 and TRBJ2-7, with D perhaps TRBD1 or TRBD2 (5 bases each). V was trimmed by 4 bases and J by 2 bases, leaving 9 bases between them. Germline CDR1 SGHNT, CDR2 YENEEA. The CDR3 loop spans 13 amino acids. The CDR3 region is CASSSGAAYEQYF. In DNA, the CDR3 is TGTGCCAGCAGCTCCGGGGCCGCCTACGAGCAGTACTTC.

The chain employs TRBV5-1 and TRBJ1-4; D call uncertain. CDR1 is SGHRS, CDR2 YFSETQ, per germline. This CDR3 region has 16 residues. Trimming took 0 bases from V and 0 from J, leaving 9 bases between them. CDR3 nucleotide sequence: TGCGCCAGCAGCTTGGGCGGAGGGTCAACTAATGAAAAACTGTTTTTT. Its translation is CASSLGGGSTNEKLFF.

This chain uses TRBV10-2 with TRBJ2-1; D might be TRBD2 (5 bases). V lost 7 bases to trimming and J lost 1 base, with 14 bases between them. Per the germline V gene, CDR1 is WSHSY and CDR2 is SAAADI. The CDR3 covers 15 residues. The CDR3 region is CASKTNGESYNEQFF. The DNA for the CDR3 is TGCGCCAGCAAGACCAATGGGGAGTCCTACAATGAGCAGTTCTTC.

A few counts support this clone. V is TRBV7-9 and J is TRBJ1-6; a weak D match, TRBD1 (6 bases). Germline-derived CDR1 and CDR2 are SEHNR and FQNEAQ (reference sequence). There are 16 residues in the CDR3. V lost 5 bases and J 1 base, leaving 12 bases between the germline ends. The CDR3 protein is CASSPEGGSYNSPLHF. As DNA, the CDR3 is TGTGCCAGCAGCCCGGAGGGGGGTTCCTATAATTCACCCCTCCACTTT. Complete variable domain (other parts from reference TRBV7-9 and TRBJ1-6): DTGVSQNPRHKITKRGQNVTFRCDPISEHNRLYWYRQTLGQGPEFLTYFQNEAQLEKSRLLSDRFSAERPKGSFSTLEIQRTEQGDSAMYLCASSPEGGSYNSPLHFGNGTRLTVT.

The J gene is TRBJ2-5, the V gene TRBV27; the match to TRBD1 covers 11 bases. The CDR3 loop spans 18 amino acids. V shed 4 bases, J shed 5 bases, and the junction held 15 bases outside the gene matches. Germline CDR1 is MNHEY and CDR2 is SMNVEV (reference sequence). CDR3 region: CASSSPGRTGGNGETQYF. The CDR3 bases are TGTGCCAGCAGTTCTCCAGGAAGGACAGGGGGCAACGGTGAGACCCAGTACTTC.

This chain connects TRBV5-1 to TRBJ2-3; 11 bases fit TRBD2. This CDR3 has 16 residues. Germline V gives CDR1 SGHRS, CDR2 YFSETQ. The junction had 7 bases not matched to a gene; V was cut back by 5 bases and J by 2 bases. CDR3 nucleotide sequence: TGCGCCAGCAGTCCGGGACTAGCGGCCTCCACAGATACGCAGTATTTT. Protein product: CASSPGLAASTDTQYF.

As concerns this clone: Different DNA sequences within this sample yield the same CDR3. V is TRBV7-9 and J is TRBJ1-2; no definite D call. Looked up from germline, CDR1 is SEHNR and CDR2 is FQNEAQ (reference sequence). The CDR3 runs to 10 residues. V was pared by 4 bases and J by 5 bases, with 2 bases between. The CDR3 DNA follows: TGTGCCAGCAGCTCTTATGGCTACACCTTC. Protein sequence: CASSSYGYTF.

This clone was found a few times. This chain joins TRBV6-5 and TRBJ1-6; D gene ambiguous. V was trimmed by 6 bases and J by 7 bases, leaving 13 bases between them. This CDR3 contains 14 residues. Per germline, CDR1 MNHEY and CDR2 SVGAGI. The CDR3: CASRSNLENSPLHF. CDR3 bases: TGTGCCAGCAGGTCCAACTTAGAGAATTCACCCCTCCACTTT.

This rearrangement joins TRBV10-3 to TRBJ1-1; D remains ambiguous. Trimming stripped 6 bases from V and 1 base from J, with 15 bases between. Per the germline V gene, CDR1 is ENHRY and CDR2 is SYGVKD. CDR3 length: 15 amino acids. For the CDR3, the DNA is TGTGCCATCAGGGGCGGCGTTTTCACGAACACTGAAGCTTTCTTT. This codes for CAIRGGVFTNTEAFF.

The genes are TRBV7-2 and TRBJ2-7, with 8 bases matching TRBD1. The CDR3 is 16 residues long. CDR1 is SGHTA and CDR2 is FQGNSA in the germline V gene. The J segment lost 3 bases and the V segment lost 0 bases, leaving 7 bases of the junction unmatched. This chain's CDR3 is CASSLAPGQENYEQYF. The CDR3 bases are TGTGCCAGCAGCTTAGCCCCGGGACAGGAGAACTACGAGCAGTACTTC.

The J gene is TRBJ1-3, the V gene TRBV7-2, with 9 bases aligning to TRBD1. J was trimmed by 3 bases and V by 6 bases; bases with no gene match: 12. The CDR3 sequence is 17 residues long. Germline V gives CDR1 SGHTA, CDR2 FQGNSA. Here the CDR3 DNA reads TGTGCCAGCAGTTACTCGACACAGGGGGCTCGTGGAAACACCATATATTTT. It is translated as CASSYSTQGARGNTIYF.

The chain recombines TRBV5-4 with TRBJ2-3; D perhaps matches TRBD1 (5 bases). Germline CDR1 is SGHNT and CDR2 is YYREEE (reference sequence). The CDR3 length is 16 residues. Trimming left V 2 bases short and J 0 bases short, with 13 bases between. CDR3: CASSLFLGLSTDTQYF. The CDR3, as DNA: TGTGCCAGCAGCTTATTCTTGGGGCTGAGCACAGATACGCAGTATTTT.

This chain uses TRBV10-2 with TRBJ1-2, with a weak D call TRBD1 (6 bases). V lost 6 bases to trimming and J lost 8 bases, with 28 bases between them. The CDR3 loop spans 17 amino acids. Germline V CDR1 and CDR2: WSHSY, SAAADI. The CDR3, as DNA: TGCGCCAGCAGGGAGCCGGGTAGCAGAGGGGGTATTGAGGGCTACACCTTC. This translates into CASREPGSRGGIEGYTF.

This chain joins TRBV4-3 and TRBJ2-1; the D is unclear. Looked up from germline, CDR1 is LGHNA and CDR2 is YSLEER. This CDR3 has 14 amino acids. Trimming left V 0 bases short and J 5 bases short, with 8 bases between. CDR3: CASSQDRHNNEQFF. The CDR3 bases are TGCGCCAGCAGCCAAGATAGACACAACAATGAGCAGTTCTTC.

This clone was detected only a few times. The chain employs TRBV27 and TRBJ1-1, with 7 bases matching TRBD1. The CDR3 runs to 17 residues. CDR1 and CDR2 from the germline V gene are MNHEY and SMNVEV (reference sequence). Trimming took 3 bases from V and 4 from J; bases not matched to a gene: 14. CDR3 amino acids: CASSLGRGMTGPTEAFF. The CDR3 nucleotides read TGTGCCAGCAGTTTGGGAAGGGGTATGACAGGGCCCACTGAAGCTTTCTTT.

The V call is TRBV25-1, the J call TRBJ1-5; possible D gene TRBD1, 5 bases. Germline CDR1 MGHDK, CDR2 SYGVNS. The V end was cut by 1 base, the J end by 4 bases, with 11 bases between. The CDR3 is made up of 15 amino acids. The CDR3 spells CASSESGRGNQPQHF. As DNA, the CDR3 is TGTGCCAGCAGTGAATCAGGTAGGGGAAATCAGCCCCAGCATTTT.

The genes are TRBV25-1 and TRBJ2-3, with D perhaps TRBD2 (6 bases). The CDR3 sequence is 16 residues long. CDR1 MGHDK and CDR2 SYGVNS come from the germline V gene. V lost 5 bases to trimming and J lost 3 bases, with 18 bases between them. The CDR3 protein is CASSPTGREATDTQYF. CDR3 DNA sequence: TGTGCCAGCAGTCCCACCGGCAGGGAGGCAACAGATACGCAGTATTTT.

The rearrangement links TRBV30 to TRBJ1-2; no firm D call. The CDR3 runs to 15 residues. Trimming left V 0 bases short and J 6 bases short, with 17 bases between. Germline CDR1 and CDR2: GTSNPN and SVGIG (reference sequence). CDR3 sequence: CAWSVDGPPFDGYTF. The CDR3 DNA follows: TGTGCCTGGAGTGTGGACGGGCCCCCTTTTGATGGCTACACCTTC.

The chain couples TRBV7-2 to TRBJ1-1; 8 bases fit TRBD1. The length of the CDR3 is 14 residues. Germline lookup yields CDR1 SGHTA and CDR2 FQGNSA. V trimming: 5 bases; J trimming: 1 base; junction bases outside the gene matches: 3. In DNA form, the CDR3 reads TGTGCCAGCAGCCTGGGACAGGCGAACACTGAAGCTTTCTTT. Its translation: CASSLGQANTEAFF. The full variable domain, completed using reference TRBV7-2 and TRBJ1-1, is GAGVSQSPSNKVTEKGKDVELRCDPISGHTALYWYRQSLGQGLEFLIYFQGNSAPDKSGLPSDRFSAERTGGSVSTLTIQRTQQEDSAVYLCASSLGQANTEAFFGQGTRLTVV.

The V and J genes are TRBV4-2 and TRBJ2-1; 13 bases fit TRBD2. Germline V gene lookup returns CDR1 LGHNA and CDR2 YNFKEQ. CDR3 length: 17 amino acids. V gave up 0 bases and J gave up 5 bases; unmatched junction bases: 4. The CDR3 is CASSQEPGLAGNNEQFF. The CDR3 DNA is TGTGCCAGCAGCCAAGAGCCGGGACTAGCGGGGAACAATGAGCAGTTCTTC.